The source of this T cell receptor beta chain is a study of T cell repertoires in cytomegalovirus infection. Turning to the study itself: CMV infection and matching HLA type were both indicated by public TCR beta signatures.

Each CDR3 protein is one row after TCRdb ran MiXCR on the reads. The sample lists just over 300,000 distinct CDR3 sequences; 15% to 20% were seen once. V was trimmed by 2 bases and J by 4 bases, leaving 23 bases between them. The CDR3 contains 18 residues. At least ten counts were recorded for this clonotype. Its antigen is currently unknown. Study outcomes and limitations: HLA-C-restricted, CMV-specific TCR beta clonotypes were dominant ex vivo. Cumulative frequency (of public TCR beta family members) identified carriers of CMV plus the relevant HLA.

The source material was PBMCs. The sequence derives from a human donor in good health (CMV status not recorded). Some clones in this sample may be carry-over from other donors' samples. The V and J genes are TRBV12-3 or TRBV12-4 and TRBJ1-1; possibly TRBD1 for D (6 bases). CDR3 sequence: CASSLRTGGPTLGTEAFF. For the CDR3, the DNA is TGTGCCAGCAGTTTACGCACGGGGGGCCCCACCCTAGGCACTGAAGCTTTCTTT.